Included here is one TCR beta chain sequence, with context. The antigen remains undetermined. The record originates from a study of OX40 agonist ivuxolimab in advanced cancers. Only in-frame clones appear in the TCRdb table, and some are missing; sequencing was by immunoSEQ multiplex PCR. The data contain tens of thousands of clones, approximately 83% of them singletons. The trim removed 6 bases at V and 7 bases at J, leaving 13 bases unmatched. The CDR3 is 15 amino acids. CDR1 MNHEY and CDR2 SMNVEV come from the germline V gene (reference sequence). Study results and caveats: In general, CD8+ T cells held more expanded clones than CD4+ did, on average.

Sequenced material: CD4+ or CD8+ T cells sorted from blood, taken in a trial of the OX40 agonist ivuxolimab. The genes are TRBV27 and TRBJ2-3, with 7 bases aligning to TRBD1. The receptor was derived from an adult with an advanced solid tumor such as melanoma, head and neck, liver or kidney cancer. The CDR3 region is CASSQLDRVQNTQYF. The CDR3 nucleotides read TGTGCCAGCAGCCAACTCGACAGGGTTCAAAATACGCAGTATTTT.